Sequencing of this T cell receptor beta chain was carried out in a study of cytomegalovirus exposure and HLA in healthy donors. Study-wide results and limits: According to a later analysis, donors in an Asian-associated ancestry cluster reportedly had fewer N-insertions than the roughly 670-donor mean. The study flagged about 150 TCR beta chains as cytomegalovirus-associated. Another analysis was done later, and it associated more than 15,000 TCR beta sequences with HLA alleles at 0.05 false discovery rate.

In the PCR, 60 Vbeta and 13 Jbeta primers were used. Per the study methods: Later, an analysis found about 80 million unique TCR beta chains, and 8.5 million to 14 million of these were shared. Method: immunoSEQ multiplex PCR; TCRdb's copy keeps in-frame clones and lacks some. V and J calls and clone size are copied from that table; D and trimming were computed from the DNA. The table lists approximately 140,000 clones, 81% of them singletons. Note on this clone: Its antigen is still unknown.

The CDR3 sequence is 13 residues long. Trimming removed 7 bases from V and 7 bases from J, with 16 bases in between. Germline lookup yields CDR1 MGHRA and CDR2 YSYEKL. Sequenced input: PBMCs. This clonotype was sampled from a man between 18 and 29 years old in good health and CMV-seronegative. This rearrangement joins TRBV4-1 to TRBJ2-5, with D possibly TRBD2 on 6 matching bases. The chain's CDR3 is CASKGPTEGTQYF. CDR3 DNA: TGCGCCAGCAAAGGCCCCACGGAGGGGACCCAGTACTTC.